The 19 T cell receptor beta chains given below trace back to one sample, sequenced in a study of cytomegalovirus exposure and HLA in healthy donors. Method: immunoSEQ multiplex PCR; TCRdb's copy keeps in-frame clones and lacks some. The table lists hundreds of thousands of clones, over 65% of them singletons, with less than 7% in the top ten. The sample was PBMCs. The receptors derive from a woman aged 18-29 years in good health and CMV-seronegative.

The chain carries TRBV18 and TRBJ1-2; 7 nucleotides agree with TRBD1. V gave up 3 bases and J gave up 2 bases; unmatched junction bases: 6. This CDR3 is 15 amino acids long. The V gene's germline CDR1 is KGHSH and CDR2 LQKENI. The CDR3 here is CASSPLQGTNYGYTF. The CDR3 DNA is TGTGCCAGCTCACCTCTACAGGGGACCAACTATGGCTACACCTTC.

The gene calls are TRBV7-2 and TRBJ2-7, with D tentatively TRBD1 (5 bases). Trimming cost V 2 bases and J 12 bases, with 14 bases left between them. CDR3 length: 12 residues. Germline-derived CDR1 and CDR2 are SGHTA and FQGNSA. CDR3 nucleotides: TGTGCCAGCAGCTTAACGGTAGGGGTTGCGTACTTC. It yields the protein CASSLTVGVAYF. Based on the CDR3 plus reference TRBV7-2 and TRBJ2-7, the full variable domain is GAGVSQSPSNKVTEKGKDVELRCDPISGHTALYWYRQSLGQGLEFLIYFQGNSAPDKSGLPSDRFSAERTGGSVSTLTIQRTQQEDSAVYLCASSLTVGVAYFGPGTRLTVT.

The chain recombines TRBV30 with TRBJ1-4, with TRBD1 matching 11 bases. Per the germline V gene, CDR1 is GTSNPN and CDR2 is SVGIG (reference sequence). The CDR3 is 15 amino acids. Trimming cost V 0 bases and J 5 bases; bases outside gene matches: 2. The CDR3 here is CAWSVRDRGNEKLFF. The CDR3, as DNA: TGTGCCTGGAGTGTACGGGACAGGGGGAATGAAAAACTGTTTTTT. Based on the CDR3 plus reference TRBV30 and TRBJ1-4, the full variable domain is SQTIHQWPATLVQPVGSPLSLECTVEGTSNPNLYWYRQAAGRGLQLLFYSVGIGQISSEVPQNLSASRPQDRQFILSSKKLLLSDSGFYLCAWSVRDRGNEKLFFGSGTQLSVL.

V usage is TRBV19 and J usage is TRBJ1-1, with 8 bases lining up with TRBD1. The germline V gene encodes CDR1 LNHDA and CDR2 SQIVND (reference sequence). Trimming at V came to 3 bases and at J to 1 base, leaving 7 bases not matched to a gene. The CDR3 totals 16 residues. This chain's CDR3 is CASSIRDGTGNTEAFF. The CDR3 region has the DNA TGTGCCAGTAGTATTAGGGACGGGACAGGGAACACTGAAGCTTTCTTT.

The J gene is TRBJ2-7, the V gene TRBV5-1; unclear D gene. Trimming pared 4 bases from V and 1 base from J, leaving 9 bases between. Germline CDR1 SGHRS, CDR2 YFSETQ. The CDR3 is made up of 13 amino acids. CDR3 residues: CASSVPTSYEQYF. For the CDR3, the DNA is TGCGCCAGCAGCGTCCCAACATCCTACGAGCAGTACTTC.

This rearrangement joins TRBV27 to TRBJ1-4; 7 bases line up with TRBD1. The length of the CDR3 is 15 residues. V shed 5 bases, J shed 8 bases, and the junction held 11 bases outside the gene matches. The germline CDR1 and CDR2 sequences are MNHEY and SMNVEV (reference sequence). CDR3 residues: CASSLREGAKEKLFF. As DNA, the CDR3 is TGTGCCAGCAGTCTGCGTGAGGGGGCGAAGGAAAAACTGTTTTTT. Full variable domain (remainder filled in from reference TRBV27 and TRBJ1-4): EAQVTQNPRYLITVTGKKLTVTCSQNMNHEYMSWYRQDPGLGLRQIYYSMNVEVTDKGDVPEGYKVSRKEKRNFPLILESPSPNQTSLYFCASSLREGAKEKLFFGSGTQLSVL.

The CDR3 spells CASSLDLGSPLHF. The CDR3, as DNA: TGCGCCAGCAGCTTGGACTTGGGTTCACCCCTCCACTTT. This rearrangement joins TRBV5-1 to TRBJ1-6; D call uncertain. The CDR3 contains 13 residues. Trimming pared 0 bases from V and 9 bases from J, leaving 7 bases between. Germline V CDR1 and CDR2: SGHRS, YFSETQ.

The chain is built from TRBV6-6 and TRBJ2-7, with D possibly called TRBD1 or TRBD2 (8 bases each). Germline CDR1 reads MNHNY; CDR2 reads SVGAGI (reference sequence). Trimming shortened V by 8 bases and J by 2 bases, and 19 bases separated the two germline ends. This CDR3 is built from 15 residues. The DNA for the CDR3 is TGTGCCAGCTCGGGGGGGGAGACAGGGGCCTACGAGCAGTACTTC. Residues: CASSGGETGAYEQYF.

V usage is TRBV19 and J usage is TRBJ2-7; D is undetermined. The V end lost 3 bases, the J end lost 7 bases, and 13 bases lay between the germline ends. CDR1 LNHDA and CDR2 SQIVND come from the germline V gene (reference sequence). This CDR3 region has 13 residues. CDR3 residues: CASSILFGSEQYF. The CDR3 DNA is TGTGCCAGTAGTATCCTCTTCGGTTCAGAGCAGTACTTC.

V gene TRBV19 combines with J gene TRBJ2-5, with TRBD2 identical over 11 bases. Germline V lookup: CDR1 LNHDA, CDR2 SQIVND (reference sequence). The CDR3 has 15 residues. V shed 4 bases and J 2 bases; nucleotides not matched to a gene: 3. In nucleotides, the CDR3 is TGTGCCAGTAGTACTATAGCGGGAGGGCAAGAGACCCAGTACTTC. It encodes CASSTIAGGQETQYF. Complete variable domain (other parts from reference TRBV19 and TRBJ2-5): DGGITQSPKYLFRKEGQNVTLSCEQNLNHDAMYWYRQDPGQGLRLIYYSQIVNDFQKGDIAEGYSVSREKKESFPLTVTSAQKNPTAFYLCASSTIAGGQETQYFGPGTRLLVL.

The V gene is TRBV7-8, the J gene TRBJ2-3, with TRBD2 identical over 10 bases. The length of the CDR3 is 16 residues. From germline, CDR1 is SGHVS and CDR2 FQNEAQ. V lost 4 bases to trimming and J lost 2 bases; unmatched junction nucleotides: 6. This CDR3 is CASSYNSGRPTDTQYF. The CDR3 bases are TGTGCCAGCAGCTATAATAGCGGGAGGCCCACAGATACGCAGTATTTT.

The chain links TRBV4-2 to TRBJ2-3; 7 nucleotides match TRBD2. CDR1 and CDR2 from the germline V gene are LGHNA and YNFKEQ. The CDR3 is made up of 14 amino acids. Trimming removed 2 bases from V and 4 bases from J; junction bases left unmatched: 3. CDR3 residues: CASSQYGGADTQYF. CDR3 coding DNA: TGTGCCAGCAGCCAATATGGGGGGGCAGATACGCAGTATTTT.

The chain couples TRBV11-2 to TRBJ2-1; a possible D gene is TRBD2 (5 bases). V was pared by 2 bases and J by 10 bases, with 18 bases between. CDR1 is SGHAT, CDR2 FQNNGV, per germline. The CDR3 length is 15 residues. The CDR3 bases are TGTGCCAGCAGCTTAACCCTAACGGTCGGAGGAGAGCAGTTCTTC. This encodes CASSLTLTVGGEQFF.

CDR3 bases: TGCGCCAGCAGCTCTCGGTCTAGCGGGGGGCGAACTGCCTACAATGAGCAGTTCTTC. Its protein product is CASSSRSSGGRTAYNEQFF. J is TRBJ2-1 and V is TRBV5-1; 11 nucleotides align to TRBD2. The CDR3 runs to 19 residues. V trimming: 3 bases; J trimming: 2 bases; junction bases outside the gene matches: 13. Germline V gene data show CDR1 as SGHRS and CDR2 as YFSETQ.

In this sample, this clone turned up once. V is TRBV28 and J is TRBJ1-5, with D perhaps TRBD1 (6 bases). The CDR3 length is 15 residues. Germline assignment: CDR1 MDHEN and CDR2 SYDVKM. Trimming removed 8 bases at V and 5 bases at J, with 19 bases between. CDR3 protein: CASQKTGAKDQPQHF. The CDR3 DNA reads TGTGCCAGCCAGAAAACGGGGGCGAAGGATCAGCCCCAGCATTTT.

This chain uses TRBV30 with TRBJ1-1; D gene ambiguous. There are 14 residues in the CDR3. Trimming removed 0 bases at V and 1 base at J, with 9 bases between. Germline CDR1 reads GTSNPN; CDR2 reads SVGIG (reference sequence). The CDR3 region has the DNA TGTGCCTGGAGTGTACGGTCAGGGAACACTGAAGCTTTCTTT. Translating gives CAWSVRSGNTEAFF.

The chain is built from TRBV6-1 and TRBJ1-1; D call uncertain. From germline, CDR1 is MNHNS and CDR2 SASEGT. The CDR3 totals 13 residues. Trimming left V 2 bases short and J 1 base short, with 5 bases between. Here the CDR3 DNA reads TGTGCCAGCAGTGAAATGAGGAACACTGAAGCTTTCTTT. Translation: CASSEMRNTEAFF.

This clone turned up a few times. The chain has TRBV5-8 and TRBJ1-1; D is undetermined. Trimming shortened V by 0 bases and J by 14 bases, and 14 bases separated the two germline ends. The CDR3 length is 12 residues. Germline CDR1 SGHTS, CDR2 YDEGEE. The CDR3, as DNA: TGTGCCAGCAGCTTGGGCGGGAACTTGGGGTTCTTT. The encoded protein is CASSLGGNLGFF. The whole variable domain, remainder taken from reference TRBV5-8 and TRBJ1-1, is EAGVTQSPTHLIKTRGQQATLRCSPISGHTSVYWYQQALGLGLQFLLWYDEGEERNRGNFPPRFSGRQFPNYSSELNVNALELEDSALYLCASSLGGNLGFFGQGTRLTVV.

J is TRBJ1-5 and V is TRBV4-1; D call uncertain. Germline-derived CDR1 and CDR2 are MGHRA and YSYEKL. The length of the CDR3 is 15 residues. V lost 4 bases to trimming and J lost 2 bases, with 12 bases between them. CDR3 DNA: TGCGCCAGCAGCCCCCGGGCGCCGGGCAATCAGCCCCAGCATTTT. Protein product: CASSPRAPGNQPQHF.